This T cell receptor (beta chain) was captured by sequencing in a study of siplizumab effects on memory and regulatory T cells. In regard to this clone: Its antigen is currently unknown.

Germline CDR1 is SGHAT and CDR2 is FQNNGV. V was cut by 5 bases and J by 6 bases, with 23 bases left in between. The CDR3 has 17 amino acids. The study's findings and limits: About 75-95% of proliferating CD4+ or CD8+ clones had no assignable naive or memory phenotype. It seemed that naive T cells were more diverse than memory cells and were major contributors to the alloresponse.

TCRdb's table, derived via immunoSEQ multiplex PCR, lists solely in-frame clones and lacks some. This sample yields 100,000 to 120,000 clones, of which 80% to 95% are seen a single time; around 1.3% belongs to the top ten. The clonotype originates from a human donor in good health. The sample comprised CD4+ T cells sorted from blood. The V gene is TRBV11-2, the J gene TRBJ2-1, with D maybe TRBD1 (6 bases). CDR3 nucleotides: TGTGCCAGCAGCCGCCTACCGGGGCTCAGAGGGGGCAATGAGCAGTTCTTC. Its translation is CASSRLPGLRGGNEQFF.